Shown below are 13 T cell receptor beta chains from a single sample sequenced in a study of T cell responses to AZD1222 COVID-19 vaccine. Produced via immunoSEQ multiplex PCR; TCRdb's table is partial and in-frame only. This table has under 150,000 clones, roughly 91% appearing once. Sequencing used peripheral blood, obtained on day 0 of AZD1222 vaccination. These receptors all stem from an adult in good health.

This rearrangement joins TRBV5-8 to TRBJ2-3, with D possibly being TRBD2 (6 bases). The CDR3 covers 14 residues. Trimming pared 4 bases from V and 1 base from J, leaving 10 bases between. CDR1 SGHTS and CDR2 YDEGEE come from the germline V gene. The CDR3 loop reads CASSRGSRTDTQYF. The CDR3 nucleotides read TGTGCCAGCAGCCGGGGGTCCCGCACAGATACGCAGTATTTT. The whole variable domain, remainder taken from reference TRBV5-8 and TRBJ2-3, is EAGVTQSPTHLIKTRGQQATLRCSPISGHTSVYWYQQALGLGLQFLLWYDEGEERNRGNFPPRFSGRQFPNYSSELNVNALELEDSALYLCASSRGSRTDTQYFGPGTRLTVL.

This chain uses TRBV27 with TRBJ1-4; TRBD1 matches 9 bases. The germline V gene has CDR1 MNHEY and CDR2 SMNVEV (reference sequence). V was pared by 1 base and J by 8 bases, with 2 bases of the junction left unmatched. The CDR3 runs 14 residues. The CDR3 loop is CASSLYRGLEKLFF. The CDR3 coding sequence is TGTGCCAGCAGTTTATACAGGGGGCTAGAAAAACTGTTTTTT.

The chain is built from TRBV4-3 and TRBJ2-7; TRBD1 might be the D (5 bases). Germline CDR1 LGHNA, CDR2 YSLEER. There are 15 residues in the CDR3. The V and J ends lost 1 base and 5 bases respectively, with 15 bases between them. The CDR3 sequence is CASSQVGLWSDEQYF. CDR3 nucleotide sequence: TGCGCCAGCAGCCAAGTGGGGCTATGGTCGGACGAGCAGTACTTC.

This clone occurred once. Here the CDR3 DNA reads TGTGCCAGCAGCCCGACCGGGGGTCAGCTGAACACTGAAGCTTTCTTT. Encoded protein: CASSPTGGQLNTEAFF. The chain has TRBV5-4 and TRBJ1-1, with TRBD1 as a possible D gene (5 bases). The V end lost 4 bases, the J end lost 0 bases, and 16 bases lay between the germline ends. The CDR3 length is 16 residues. Germline CDR1 reads SGHNT; CDR2 reads YYREEE (reference sequence).

V gene TRBV25-1 combines with J gene TRBJ1-3; no definite D call. V dropped 4 bases and J dropped 2 bases, with 9 bases sitting between them. The CDR3 spans 14 residues. Germline V gene data show CDR1 as MGHDK and CDR2 as SYGVNS. The CDR3 region has the DNA TGTGCCAGCAGTGGTCCAGGACCTGGAAACACCATATATTTT. Translation: CASSGPGPGNTIYF.

The chain is built from TRBV19 and TRBJ1-6; no clear D gene. Germline V gene lookup returns CDR1 LNHDA and CDR2 SQIVND (reference sequence). This CDR3 has 13 amino acids. The germline V and J ends were trimmed by 1 base and 7 bases, with 5 bases remaining between them. The CDR3 reads CASSIVVNSPLHF. The CDR3 bases are TGTGCCAGTAGTATAGTTGTGAATTCACCCCTCCACTTT.

The chain joins TRBV6-5 to TRBJ2-7; 9 bases match TRBD1. The germline V gene encodes CDR1 MNHEY and CDR2 SVGAGI. Unmatched junction bases numbered 6, after V lost 5 bases and J lost 4 bases. The CDR3 sequence is 14 residues long. CDR3 in DNA: TGTGCCAGCAGTCCTACAGGGGGCGGATACGAGCAGTACTTC. Translation: CASSPTGGGYEQYF.

V and J are TRBV27 and TRBJ1-1, with D hard to call. Per the germline V gene, CDR1 is MNHEY and CDR2 is SMNVEV (reference sequence). V shed 6 bases and J shed 3 bases, with 14 bases lying between them. The CDR3 is 14 amino acids. The CDR3 coding sequence is TGTGCCAGCAGGGACCCGGGTCCGGACACTGAAGCTTTCTTT. This translates into CASRDPGPDTEAFF.

CDR3 coding DNA: TGTGCCAGCAGCGCTACAGGGAAAAACTACGAGCAGTACTTC. Its translation: CASSATGKNYEQYF. The rearrangement joins TRBV7-8 to TRBJ2-7; D may be TRBD1 (6 bases). This CDR3 comprises 14 residues. V dropped 5 bases and J dropped 3 bases, with 14 bases sitting between them. In germline, CDR1 is SGHVS, CDR2 FQNEAQ.

J is TRBJ2-7 and V is TRBV6-1, with D perhaps given as TRBD1 or TRBD2 (6 bases each). The V end was cut by 2 bases, the J end by 6 bases, with 11 bases between. The CDR3 is 13 amino acids. In germline, CDR1 is MNHNS, CDR2 SASEGT. CDR3 nucleotides: TGTGCCAGCAGTGAATGGGGGGCGGGCGAGCAGTACTTC. Translation: CASSEWGAGEQYF.

The chain carries TRBV11-2 and TRBJ2-5; a weak D match, TRBD2 (6 bases). V was cut by 4 bases and J by 6 bases, with 12 bases left in between. Germline V CDR1 and CDR2: SGHAT, FQNNGV. The CDR3 is 13 amino acids. This CDR3 reads CASSWRDVKTQYF. The DNA for the CDR3 is TGTGCCAGCAGCTGGCGGGACGTAAAGACCCAGTACTTC.

V and J are TRBV6-1 and TRBJ1-6, with a tentative D call TRBD1 (5 bases). Trimming took 1 base from V and 1 from J, leaving 11 bases between them. The CDR3 has 17 amino acids. Germline CDR1 MNHNS, CDR2 SASEGT. CDR3 nucleotides: TGTGCCAGCAGTGAAGGGGGCACGGGATCCTATAATTCACCCCTCCACTTT. Translating gives CASSEGGTGSYNSPLHF.

Written as DNA, the CDR3 is TGCGCCAGCAGCCCCCAGGTGATCTCCTACGAGCAGTACTTC. It yields the protein CASSPQVISYEQYF. The chain carries TRBV4-1 and TRBJ2-7; no firm D call. The CDR3 length is 14 residues. Trimming took off 4 bases at V and 0 bases at J, with 10 bases between the two ends. Looked up from germline, CDR1 is MGHRA and CDR2 is YSYEKL.